This TCR beta chain is from a study of blood T cell repertoires in COVID-19. Looking at the study overall: Both acute and convalescent COVID-19 samples were obtained from the United States, Italy and Spain. T cells, B-cell-depleted T cells, or PBMCs provided the cDNA or gDNA that served as material.

This CDR3 has 14 amino acids. Germline loops: CDR1 MDHEN, CDR2 SYDVKM. With 3 bases removed from V and 6 bases from J, the gap between germline ends came to 11 bases. Per the original methods: From reference gene primer amplification, estimates of nucleated cell counts were derived. Measured with immunoSEQ multiplex PCR; TCRdb has only the in-frame clones, and not every one. The DNA gave D and trimming, while V, J and clone size come from that table. The sample records 250,000 to 350,000 clones, approximately 84% being singletons. The Seattle patients joined while their infection was active and were tracked longitudinally afterward.

The rearrangement joins TRBV28 to TRBJ1-4; D possibly corresponds to TRBD1 (5 bases). The sequence came from a human donor with COVID-19, enrolled during active disease. The donor label of this sample is uncertain. The sequenced sample consisted of peripheral blood. The CDR3 nucleotides read TGTGCCAGCAGTTTTAGGCAGGGCTATGAAAAACTGTTTTTT. Its protein product is CASSFRQGYEKLFF. The full variable domain, rest sourced from reference TRBV28 and TRBJ1-4, is DVKVTQSSRYLVKRTGEKVFLECVQDMDHENMFWYRQDPGLGLRLIYFSYDVKMKEKGDIPEGYSVSREKKERFSLILESASTNQTSMYLCASSFRQGYEKLFFGSGTQLSVL.